This T cell receptor beta chain was identified in a study of T cell repertoires in ileal Crohn's disease. Across the study: Every patient was operated on for stricturing (around 61%) or penetrating (approximately 40%) complications.

The time point is: neoterminal ileum biopsy at postoperative endoscopy, about 6 months after surgery. The CDR3 sequence is 15 residues long. Germline lookup yields CDR1 SGHNT and CDR2 YYREEE (reference sequence). Unmatched junction bases numbered 1, after V lost 0 bases and J lost 7 bases. TCRdb's copy holds only in-frame clones and misses some; the assay was immunoSEQ multiplex PCR. The table shows some 60,000 clones, with around 90% occurring only once. The origin of this receptor is an adult with Crohn's disease. This chain connects TRBV5-4 to TRBJ1-6; 10 bases line up with TRBD1. What was sequenced was ileal tissue. The CDR3 nucleotides read TGTGCCAGCAGCTTGGGGGGACAGGGGAATTCACCCCTCCACTTT. Translated, it gives CASSLGGQGNSPLHF.